These 25 T cell receptor beta chains were sequenced from one sample in a study of shared clonotypes between healthy human individuals. The protocol was immunoSEQ multiplex PCR, while the TCRdb copy is restricted to in-frame clones and leaves out a portion. The sample carries 450,000 or so clones, over 60% recorded once. Sequences were obtained from PBMCs. All receptors derive from a woman aged 40 to 50 in good health. Some clones in this sample may be carry-over from other donors' samples.

As DNA, the CDR3 is TGTGCCAGCAGCCGAGGACAGGGGGCATACAATGAGCAGTTCTTC. Translated, it gives CASSRGQGAYNEQFF. The chain uses TRBV14 and TRBJ2-1, with 11 bases matching TRBD1. The CDR3 sequence is 15 residues long. Germline V CDR1 and CDR2: SGHDN, FVKESK. With 4 bases clipped from V and 4 bases from J, the junction kept 3 bases outside the gene matches.

CDR3 residues: CSVAAATGGLLIYEQYF. The DNA of the CDR3 is TGCAGCGTTGCGGCGGCGACAGGGGGCCTTTTAATATACGAGCAGTACTTC. This chain links TRBV29-1 with TRBJ2-7; 10 bases are shared with TRBD1. The germline V gene has CDR1 SQVTM and CDR2 ANQGSEA. Trimming cost V 4 bases and J 4 bases; bases outside gene matches: 16. The CDR3 contains 17 residues.

On this clone itself: One base away lies a much larger clone, so this may be a sequencing read error. The chain employs TRBV6-5 and TRBJ2-7, with TRBD1 identical over 8 bases. Trimming at V came to 5 bases and at J to 6 bases, leaving 6 bases not matched to a gene. The germline V gene encodes CDR1 MNHEY and CDR2 SVGAGI. This CDR3 has 13 amino acids. The CDR3 loop reads CASSGQGACEQYF. The CDR3 DNA sequence: TGTGCCAGCAGTGGACAGGGCGCCTGCGAGCAGTACTTC.

In this sample, this clone turned up a few times. The rearrangement links TRBV15 to TRBJ1-4; D is unresolved. This CDR3 has 15 amino acids. V was cut by 1 base and J by 3 bases, with 9 bases left in between. Per germline, CDR1 LNHNV and CDR2 YYDKDF (reference sequence). The CDR3 sequence: CATSRAKTSNEKLFF. For the CDR3, the DNA is TGTGCCACCAGCAGAGCAAAGACATCTAATGAAAAACTGTTTTTT.

The chain carries TRBV27 and TRBJ2-5, with TRBD1 identical over 11 bases. Germline assignment: CDR1 MNHEY and CDR2 SMNVEV (reference sequence). Trimming removed 5 bases from V and 11 bases from J; junction bases left unmatched: 13. The CDR3 spans 15 residues. CDR3 in amino acids: CASSPQGQGVGEQYF. The CDR3 region has the DNA TGTGCCAGCAGTCCCCAGGGACAGGGGGTGGGTGAGCAGTACTTC.

The chain recombines TRBV9 with TRBJ2-3, with a tentative D call TRBD2 (6 bases). Between the trimmed V and J ends, which lost 0 bases and 2 bases, there was a span of 13 bases. CDR1 and CDR2 from the germline V gene are SGDLS and YYNGEE. There are 16 residues in the CDR3. The CDR3 DNA follows: TGTGCCAGCAGCGTAGGCGGAGGGCGGCTCACAGATACGCAGTATTTT. Its translation: CASSVGGGRLTDTQYF.

V and J are TRBV18 and TRBJ2-5; D unresolved. Germline V gene lookup returns CDR1 KGHSH and CDR2 LQKENI. The CDR3 length is 16 residues. V was pared by 3 bases and J by 4 bases, with 18 bases between. The CDR3 sequence: CASSPAGRLGGETQYF. CDR3 DNA: TGTGCCAGCTCACCCGCTGGCAGGCTCGGTGGAGAGACCCAGTACTTC.

The chain is built from TRBV5-8 and TRBJ2-1, with D possibly TRBD2 on 5 matching bases. The CDR3 covers 14 residues. The germline V and J ends were trimmed by 2 bases and 5 bases, with 11 bases remaining between them. The germline CDR1 and CDR2 sequences are SGHTS and YDEGEE. The CDR3 protein is CASSFEGSHNEQFF. The CDR3 DNA reads as TGTGCCAGCAGCTTTGAGGGTTCCCACAATGAGCAGTTCTTC.

The chain uses TRBV9 and TRBJ1-1; D might be TRBD1 (5 bases). This CDR3 spans 12 amino acids. Trimming stripped 4 bases from V and 11 bases from J, with 15 bases between. The V gene's germline CDR1 is SGDLS and CDR2 YYNGEE. The CDR3 nucleotides read TGTGCCAGCAGCCGCGTCACGGAGGGGGCTTTCTTT. Its translation: CASSRVTEGAFF.

This clone was found once. The gene calls are TRBV9 and TRBJ1-1; D gene unclear. The CDR3 length is 12 residues. Trimming took 4 bases from V and 7 from J, leaving 11 bases between them. Germline V lookup: CDR1 SGDLS, CDR2 YYNGEE. This chain's CDR3 is CASSNPGDEAFF. As DNA, the CDR3 is TGTGCCAGCAGCAATCCCGGTGATGAAGCTTTCTTT.

The gene calls are TRBV5-4 and TRBJ2-1; D remains unclear. Trimming shortened V by 0 bases and J by 0 bases, and 7 bases separated the two germline ends. The CDR3 is 15 residues long. Germline lookup yields CDR1 SGHNT and CDR2 YYREEE (reference sequence). CDR3 amino acids: CASSLGPSSYNEQFF. The CDR3 DNA follows: TGTGCCAGCAGCTTGGGACCGAGCTCCTACAATGAGCAGTTCTTC.

The CDR3 region is CASTKGFSNEKLFF. CDR3 bases: TGTGCCAGCACCAAGGGGTTTTCTAATGAAAAACTGTTTTTT. This chain joins TRBV6-8 and TRBJ1-4; perhaps TRBD1 as D (5 bases). Germline lookup yields CDR1 MNHGY and CDR2 SAAAGT. V lost 7 bases and J lost 3, with 12 bases in between. This CDR3 has 14 amino acids.

This chain uses TRBV30 with TRBJ1-1; 10 bases line up with TRBD1. The CDR3 sequence is 15 residues long. Germline-derived CDR1 and CDR2 are GTSNPN and SVGIG (reference sequence). The V and J ends lost 5 bases and 0 bases, in that order; junction bases with no gene match: 6. The CDR3: CAWSGQGDMNTEAFF. The CDR3 DNA is TGTGCCTGGTCCGGACAGGGGGACATGAACACTGAAGCTTTCTTT.

With respect to this clone: Being one base from a much bigger clone, this may be a read error. This CDR3 is also generated by other DNA sequences in the sample. The CDR3 DNA reads TGTGCCAGTAGCATAGGCCACAGGGTGGCAAATGAGCAGTTCTTC. As protein: CASSIGHRVANEQFF. The genes are TRBV19 and TRBJ2-1, with a weak D call TRBD1 (6 bases). Germline V CDR1 and CDR2: LNHDA, SQIVND (reference sequence). There are 15 residues in the CDR3. Full variable domain (outside the CDR3, taken from reference TRBV19 and TRBJ2-1): DGGITQSPKYLFRKEGQNVTLSCEQNLNHDAMYWYRQDPGQGLRLIYYSQIVNDFQKGDIAEGYSVSREKKESFPLTVTSAQKNPTAFYLCASSIGHRVANEQFFGPGTRLTVL.

The V gene is TRBV7-6, the J gene TRBJ2-5; 7 nucleotides line up with TRBD1. Trimming removed 9 bases from V and 2 bases from J; junction bases left unmatched: 3. The CDR3 is 12 amino acids. Germline V lookup: CDR1 SGHVS, CDR2 FNYEAQ. The CDR3 spells CARGTVQETQYF. The CDR3 DNA is TGTGCCAGAGGGACAGTACAAGAGACCCAGTACTTC.

Notes on this clone: The same CDR3 can be traced to other DNA sequences in this sample. The chain links TRBV5-1 to TRBJ1-4; D is unclear. The CDR3 runs to 13 residues. Germline V CDR1 and CDR2: SGHRS, YFSETQ. V lost 3 bases and J 8 bases, leaving 11 bases between the germline ends. CDR3 loop: CASSSGGREKLFF. CDR3 DNA: TGCGCCAGCAGCTCGGGAGGTCGGGAAAAACTGTTTTTT.

Note on this clone: A far larger clone lies a single base away; this is likely a read error. The same CDR3 arises from other DNA sequences in this sample as well. The chain links TRBV5-4 to TRBJ2-7, with TRBD2 as a possible D gene (6 bases). Germline V lookup: CDR1 SGHNT, CDR2 YYREEE (reference sequence). The CDR3 is 11 residues long. The CDR3 spells CASSLGGEQYF. The CDR3 bases are TGCGCCAGCAGCTTGGGAGGCGAGCAGTACTTC.

V and J are TRBV30 and TRBJ1-4; possibly TRBD1 for D (5 bases). CDR1 GTSNPN and CDR2 SVGIG come from the germline V gene (reference sequence). V lost 3 bases, J lost 0 bases, and 11 bases lay in between. The length of the CDR3 is 15 residues. The CDR3 sequence is CAWSAGITTNEKLFF. In DNA, the CDR3 is TGTGCCTGGAGCGCAGGGATTACAACTAATGAAAAACTGTTTTTT.

The gene calls are TRBV4-1 and TRBJ1-2, with D unclear. The germline gives CDR1 MGHRA, CDR2 YSYEKL. This CDR3 spans 17 amino acids. V was trimmed by 2 bases and J by 1 base, leaving 17 bases between them. The CDR3 DNA sequence: TGCGCCAGCAGCCAAACGCCCTACCGAGGGCTTAACTATGGCTACACCTTC. This translates into CASSQTPYRGLNYGYTF.

This rearrangement joins TRBV6-6 to TRBJ2-7; D unresolved. V lost 2 bases and J lost 2, with 10 bases in between. The CDR3 runs to 14 residues. The germline CDR1 and CDR2 sequences are MNHNY and SVGAGI (reference sequence). The CDR3 nucleotides read TGTGCCAGCAGTTACGGGGTTCGAACCTACGAGCAGTACTTC. This gives the protein CASSYGVRTYEQYF.

CDR3 loop: CASSLDVARVAKNIQYF. The CDR3 DNA reads as TGTGCCAGCAGCTTAGACGTTGCCAGGGTAGCCAAAAACATTCAGTACTTC. The chain employs TRBV7-2 and TRBJ2-4, with a weak D call TRBD1 (5 bases). The V and J ends lost 1 base and 0 bases respectively, with 13 bases between them. Germline CDR1 SGHTA, CDR2 FQGNSA. CDR3 length: 17 amino acids.

The chain carries TRBV5-6 and TRBJ2-5; D may match TRBD1 or TRBD2 (5 bases each). The CDR3 contains 17 residues. The V and J ends lost 0 bases and 4 bases respectively, with 19 bases between them. Per germline, CDR1 SGHDT and CDR2 YYEEEE. The CDR3 loop reads CASSLGGFKGLGETQYF. The CDR3 DNA follows: TGTGCCAGCAGCTTGGGGGGGTTTAAGGGTTTGGGAGAGACCCAGTACTTC.

J is TRBJ1-5 and V is TRBV2; D gene unclear. Germline V gene lookup returns CDR1 SNHLY and CDR2 FYNNEI. The V end lost 2 bases, the J end lost 2 bases, and 16 bases lay between the germline ends. This CDR3 is 17 amino acids long. The CDR3 coding sequence is TGTGCCAGCAGTGAAACGGACGGTGCCCCCGGCAATCAGCCCCAGCATTTT. Residues: CASSETDGAPGNQPQHF. Variable domain in full (rest from reference TRBV2 and TRBJ1-5): EPEVTQTPSHQVTQMGQEVILRCVPISNHLYFYWYRQILGQKVEFLVSFYNNEISEKSEIFDDQFSVERPDGSNFTLKIRSTKLEDSAMYFCASSETDGAPGNQPQHFGDGTRLSIL.

The V gene is TRBV27, the J gene TRBJ2-7, with 9 positions matching TRBD1. This CDR3 region has 16 residues. Germline loops: CDR1 MNHEY, CDR2 SMNVEV (reference sequence). V lost 6 bases, J lost 5 bases, and 14 bases stayed unmatched. CDR3 region: CASRKHSGTGLDEQYF. In DNA, the CDR3 is TGTGCCAGCAGGAAACACTCCGGGACAGGGCTTGACGAGCAGTACTTC.

The V and J genes are TRBV11-2 and TRBJ2-1; 10 bases are a match to TRBD2. The CDR3 is 15 amino acids. CDR1 SGHAT and CDR2 FQNNGV come from the germline V gene. Trimming at V came to 1 base and at J to 7 bases, leaving 4 bases not matched to a gene. For the CDR3, the DNA is TGTGCCAGCAGCTTAGGGACTAGCGGACTAAATGAGCAGTTCTTC. Translating gives CASSLGTSGLNEQFF.